This TCR beta chain was sequenced for a study of blood T cells in healthy people across ages. Study-wide results and caveats: Considered underestimates were the diversity estimates obtained from one million T cells.

It was with a sample-barcoded 5' primer and a J-beta primer mix that a second PCR of about 7 to 12 cycles was run. In TCRdb, the 5' RACE reads were re-called with MiXCR into one record per CDR3 protein. The sample contains fewer than 2 million distinct CDR3 sequences, about two fifths of which appear only once. The CDR3 runs to 16 residues. V trimming: 1 base; J trimming: 6 bases; junction bases outside the gene matches: 10. In germline, CDR1 is SGHVS, CDR2 FQNEAQ. As concerns this clonotype: What it binds is unknown.

V is TRBV7-8 and J is TRBJ2-7, with 9 bases lining up with TRBD1. This sequence originates from a human donor in good health. The sequenced sample was blood. CDR3 in amino acids: CASSLGGQGISREQYF. The CDR3 DNA follows: TGTGCCAGCAGCTTAGGGGGACAGGGTATTAGTCGCGAGCAGTACTTC.